The source of this T cell receptor (beta chain) is a study of Ad26.COV2.S vaccination and SARS-CoV-2 variants. Study-wide results and limits: In vaccinated individuals, spike-specific CD8+ and CD4+ T cell responses reportedly displayed substantial breadth. Vaccinees showed greater spike-specific TCR breadth than placebo recipients.

Of note for this clone: No antigen is known for it.

Treatment reported: over 15 received Ad26.COV2.S at low or high dose, single or two shots; roughly 5 received placebo; per-sample allocation not given. Sampling took place 63 days after the first vaccine or placebo injection. The protocol was immunoSEQ multiplex PCR, while the TCRdb copy is restricted to in-frame clones and leaves out a portion. Of about 680,000 clones in the sample, roughly 90% were seen once. CDR3 size: 15 residues. From germline, CDR1 is SGHRS and CDR2 YFSETQ. V lost 3 bases and J 10 bases, leaving 17 bases between the germline ends. The TCR sequence derives from a person between 18 and 59 years old who received the Ad26.COV2.S COVID-19 vaccine or a placebo. The specimen was peripheral blood, collected in a trial of Ad26.COV2.S vaccine versus placebo. The chain carries TRBV5-1 and TRBJ1-6; D perhaps matches TRBD1 (5 bases). In DNA form, the CDR3 reads TGCGCCAGCAGCTCTCGGGGGGATGAAGGATCACCCCTCCACTTT. It codes for CASSSRGDEGSPLHF.